This is a list of T cell receptor beta chains from one sample in a study of T-cell reconstitution after alpha-beta-depleted transplantation in children. TCRdb processed the PCR reads anew with MiXCR; each CDR3 protein has one entry. Counted here are around 600,000 distinct CDR3 sequences, around a sixth occurring once; the ten biggest clones make up 0.9% to 1.2%. This material consisted of PBMCs from the stem cell graft donor, taken from the stem cell graft. The receptors derive from a human donor who donated a stem cell graft to a child with acute myeloid leukemia. Both conserved end residues are part of each CDR3.

V: TRBV7-8; J: TRBJ2-2; CDR3: CASSPLAWTGELFF
V: TRBV20-1; J: TRBJ2-3; CDR3: CSARGTSGTITDTQYF
V: TRBV10-2; J: TRBJ1-5; CDR3: CASSGPGAHTWPQHF
V: TRBV30; J: TRBJ1-2; CDR3: CAWSYRGLSYTF
V: TRBV5-6; J: TRBJ2-7; CDR3: CASSFWASSYEQYF
V: TRBV7-2; J: TRBJ2-3; CDR3: CAGASDGGRTDTQYF
V: TRBV5-5; J: TRBJ2-1; CDR3: CASTLNGATYNEQFF
V: TRBV7-9; J: TRBJ2-3; CDR3: CASSLTTSGPLSTQYF
V: TRBV7-8; J: TRBJ1-6; CDR3: CASSLYPGTGSPLHF
V: TRBV12-3/TRBV12-4; J: TRBJ1-1; CDR3: CASSFLAGDYFEAFF
V: TRBV29-1; J: TRBJ2-3; CDR3: CSDAHGSF
V: TRBV7-2; J: TRBJ2-2; CDR3: CASSLIGTVRTGELFF
V: TRBV20-1; J: TRBJ1-5; CDR3: CSAIKGTRRNQPQHF
V: TRBV5-1; J: TRBJ1-2; CDR3: CASSLTGTVNYGYTF
V: TRBV5-6; J: TRBJ2-7; CDR3: CASSPIRGADEQYF
V: TRBV20-1; J: TRBJ2-1; CDR3: CSEPSYNEQFF
V: TRBV2; J: TRBJ1-1; CDR3: CASKERGWSKNTEAFF
V: TRBV2; J: TRBJ2-5; CDR3: CASGQWEGTGTQYF
V: TRBV7-9; J: TRBJ1-2; CDR3: CASSSATGNYGYTF
V: TRBV15; J: TRBJ1-5; CDR3: CATSRVGLPNSNQPQHF
V: TRBV20-1; J: TRBJ2-1; CDR3: CSAREGGQGLYNEQFF
V: TRBV7-6; J: TRBJ2-3; CDR3: CASSPGGSPTDTQYF
V: TRBV30; J: TRBJ1-2; CDR3: CAWSGTGGFYGYTF
V: TRBV12-3/TRBV12-4; J: TRBJ2-6; CDR3: CASSFDQSGANVLTF
V: TRBV29-1; J: TRBJ1-2; CDR3: CSVEVGSYGYTF
V: TRBV12-3/TRBV12-4; J: TRBJ2-3; CDR3: CASRSGGKGADTQYF
V: TRBV7-9; J: TRBJ2-5; CDR3: CASSYGASGEGETQYF
V: TRBV7-2; J: TRBJ1-4; CDR3: CASSPLVKEKLFF
V: TRBV6-1; J: TRBJ2-2; CDR3: CASSLTSGRNTGELFF
V: TRBV29-1; J: TRBJ2-7; CDR3: CSVARDSPYEQYF
V: TRBV27; J: TRBJ1-1; CDR3: CASSLSIPVTEAFF
V: TRBV5-1; J: TRBJ1-2; CDR3: CASSLTGYDYGYTF
V: TRBV5-1; J: TRBJ2-1; CDR3: CASSARTASYNEQFF
V: TRBV5-5; J: TRBJ1-4; CDR3: CASRAALFGNEKLFF
V: TRBV25-1; J: TRBJ1-1; CDR3: CASRWGEHTEAFF
V: TRBV5-4; J: TRBJ2-5; CDR3: CASTPQNQETQYF
V: TRBV20-1; J: TRBJ2-7; CDR3: CSADSGLAGGVRYEQYF
V: TRBV20-1; J: TRBJ1-2; CDR3: CSARDRNRGRFGYGYTF
V: TRBV7-9; J: TRBJ2-5; CDR3: CASSLGGAGATQYF
V: TRBV7-2; J: TRBJ2-2; CDR3: CASSLAVANTGELFF
V: TRBV10-3; J: TRBJ1-5; CDR3: CAISEGGRNQPQHF
V: TRBV29-1; J: TRBJ2-1; CDR3: CSVVGQGGSLNNEQFF
V: TRBV10-3; J: TRBJ2-5; CDR3: CAISDRTQETQYF
V: TRBV5-1; J: TRBJ2-3; CDR3: CASSSGGTSGLTDTQYF
V: TRBV7-3; J: TRBJ2-3; CDR3: CASSLGSGGITDTQYF
V: TRBV6-1; J: TRBJ1-1; CDR3: CASRVGTGTTEAFF
V: TRBV12-3/TRBV12-4; J: TRBJ1-3; CDR3: CASSLDRVRNTIYF
V: TRBV5-6; J: TRBJ1-6; CDR3: CASEQGRNSPLHF
V: TRBV12-3/TRBV12-4; J: TRBJ2-1; CDR3: CASSLSSGGAAGNEQFF
V: TRBV15; J: TRBJ2-2; CDR3: CATSRDRARLFF
V: TRBV20-1; J: TRBJ1-5; CDR3: CSARPWTGINQPQHF
V: TRBV20-1; J: TRBJ2-7; CDR3: CSARQGADYEQYF
V: TRBV20-1; J: TRBJ2-2; CDR3: CSAQGPTSGELFF
V: TRBV3-1; J: TRBJ2-1; CDR3: CASSLPGLAYGEQFF
V: TRBV7-9; J: TRBJ2-1; CDR3: CASSPPSSEQFF
V: TRBV4-3; J: TRBJ2-2; CDR3: CASSQDRLVANTGELFF
V: TRBV29-1; J: TRBJ1-2; CDR3: CSVEAYREEDYGYTF